This T cell receptor (beta chain) was captured in a study of ipilimumab plus nivolumab after autologous stem cell transplantation. Study-level information: Typical patient got 5 or 6 ipilimumab doses and under 10 nivolumab doses (median). The DLBCL cohort had primary refractory and relapsed disease, with 18-month progression-free survival of about 82% and 31%.

Only in-frame clones appear in the TCRdb table, and some are missing; sequencing was by immunoSEQ multiplex PCR. Here the sample spans about 16,000 clones, 71% being singletons. Study-level results: The authors say TCR, Treg and microbiome findings warrant further study.

Remarks on this clone: Its antigen is as yet unknown.

Trimming took off 9 bases at V and 0 bases at J, with 12 bases between the two ends. The CDR3 sequence is 14 residues long. Germline V lookup: CDR1 MGHDK, CDR2 SYGVNS. Starting 14 to 28 days after autologous transplant, ipilimumab 1 mg/kg was given. The TCR sequence derives from a male donor with diffuse large B-cell lymphoma. The chain employs TRBV25-1 and TRBJ1-5; D not certain. Here the sequenced sample was PBMCs, taken in a trial of ipilimumab plus nivolumab as post-transplant consolidation. The CDR3 protein is CARWWPFSNQPQHF. The CDR3 region has the DNA TGTGCCAGGTGGTGGCCTTTTAGCAATCAGCCCCAGCATTTT.